This T cell receptor beta chain was retrieved from a study of regulatory T cells in long-lasting Graves disease. In building TCR beta libraries, iRepertoire HTBI primers were used together with Arm-PCR of CDR3 regions. TCRdb ran MiXCR on the multiplex PCR reads and lists one entry per CDR3 protein. Of roughly 400,000 distinct CDR3 sequences in the sample, 15% to 20% were seen once. Stated time point: newly diagnosed GD, antithyroid drugs for less than 3 months. Extracted RNA from PBMCs served as the source of the TCR library. Germline V gene sequence: CDR1 SGHRS, CDR2 YFSETQ. CDR3 length: 14 residues. The trim removed 4 bases at V and 5 bases at J, leaving 9 bases unmatched. This same sample was also taken into another study, of T cells in Graves' hyperthyroidism and ophthalmopathy. Per that paper: HTBI primers were employed in a first-round RT-PCR of the TCR CDR3.

Sequencing used peripheral blood mononuclear cells (PBMCs), obtained at new diagnosis, from a patient treated with antithyroid drugs. The chain couples TRBV5-1 to TRBJ2-7, with 7 nucleotides matching TRBD1. This receptor was obtained from a woman between 18 and 29 years old with Graves disease. CDR3 amino acids: CASSRRQGPDEQYF. The CDR3 bases are TGCGCCAGCAGCCGTAGACAGGGTCCGGACGAGCAGTACTTC. Looking up the rest from reference TRBV5-1 and TRBJ2-7 gives the full variable domain: KAGVTQTPRYLIKTRGQQVTLSCSPISGHRSVSWYQQTPGQGLQFLFEYFSETQRNKGNFPGRFSGRQFSNSRSEMNVSTLELGDSALYLCASSRRQGPDEQYFGPGTRLTVT.